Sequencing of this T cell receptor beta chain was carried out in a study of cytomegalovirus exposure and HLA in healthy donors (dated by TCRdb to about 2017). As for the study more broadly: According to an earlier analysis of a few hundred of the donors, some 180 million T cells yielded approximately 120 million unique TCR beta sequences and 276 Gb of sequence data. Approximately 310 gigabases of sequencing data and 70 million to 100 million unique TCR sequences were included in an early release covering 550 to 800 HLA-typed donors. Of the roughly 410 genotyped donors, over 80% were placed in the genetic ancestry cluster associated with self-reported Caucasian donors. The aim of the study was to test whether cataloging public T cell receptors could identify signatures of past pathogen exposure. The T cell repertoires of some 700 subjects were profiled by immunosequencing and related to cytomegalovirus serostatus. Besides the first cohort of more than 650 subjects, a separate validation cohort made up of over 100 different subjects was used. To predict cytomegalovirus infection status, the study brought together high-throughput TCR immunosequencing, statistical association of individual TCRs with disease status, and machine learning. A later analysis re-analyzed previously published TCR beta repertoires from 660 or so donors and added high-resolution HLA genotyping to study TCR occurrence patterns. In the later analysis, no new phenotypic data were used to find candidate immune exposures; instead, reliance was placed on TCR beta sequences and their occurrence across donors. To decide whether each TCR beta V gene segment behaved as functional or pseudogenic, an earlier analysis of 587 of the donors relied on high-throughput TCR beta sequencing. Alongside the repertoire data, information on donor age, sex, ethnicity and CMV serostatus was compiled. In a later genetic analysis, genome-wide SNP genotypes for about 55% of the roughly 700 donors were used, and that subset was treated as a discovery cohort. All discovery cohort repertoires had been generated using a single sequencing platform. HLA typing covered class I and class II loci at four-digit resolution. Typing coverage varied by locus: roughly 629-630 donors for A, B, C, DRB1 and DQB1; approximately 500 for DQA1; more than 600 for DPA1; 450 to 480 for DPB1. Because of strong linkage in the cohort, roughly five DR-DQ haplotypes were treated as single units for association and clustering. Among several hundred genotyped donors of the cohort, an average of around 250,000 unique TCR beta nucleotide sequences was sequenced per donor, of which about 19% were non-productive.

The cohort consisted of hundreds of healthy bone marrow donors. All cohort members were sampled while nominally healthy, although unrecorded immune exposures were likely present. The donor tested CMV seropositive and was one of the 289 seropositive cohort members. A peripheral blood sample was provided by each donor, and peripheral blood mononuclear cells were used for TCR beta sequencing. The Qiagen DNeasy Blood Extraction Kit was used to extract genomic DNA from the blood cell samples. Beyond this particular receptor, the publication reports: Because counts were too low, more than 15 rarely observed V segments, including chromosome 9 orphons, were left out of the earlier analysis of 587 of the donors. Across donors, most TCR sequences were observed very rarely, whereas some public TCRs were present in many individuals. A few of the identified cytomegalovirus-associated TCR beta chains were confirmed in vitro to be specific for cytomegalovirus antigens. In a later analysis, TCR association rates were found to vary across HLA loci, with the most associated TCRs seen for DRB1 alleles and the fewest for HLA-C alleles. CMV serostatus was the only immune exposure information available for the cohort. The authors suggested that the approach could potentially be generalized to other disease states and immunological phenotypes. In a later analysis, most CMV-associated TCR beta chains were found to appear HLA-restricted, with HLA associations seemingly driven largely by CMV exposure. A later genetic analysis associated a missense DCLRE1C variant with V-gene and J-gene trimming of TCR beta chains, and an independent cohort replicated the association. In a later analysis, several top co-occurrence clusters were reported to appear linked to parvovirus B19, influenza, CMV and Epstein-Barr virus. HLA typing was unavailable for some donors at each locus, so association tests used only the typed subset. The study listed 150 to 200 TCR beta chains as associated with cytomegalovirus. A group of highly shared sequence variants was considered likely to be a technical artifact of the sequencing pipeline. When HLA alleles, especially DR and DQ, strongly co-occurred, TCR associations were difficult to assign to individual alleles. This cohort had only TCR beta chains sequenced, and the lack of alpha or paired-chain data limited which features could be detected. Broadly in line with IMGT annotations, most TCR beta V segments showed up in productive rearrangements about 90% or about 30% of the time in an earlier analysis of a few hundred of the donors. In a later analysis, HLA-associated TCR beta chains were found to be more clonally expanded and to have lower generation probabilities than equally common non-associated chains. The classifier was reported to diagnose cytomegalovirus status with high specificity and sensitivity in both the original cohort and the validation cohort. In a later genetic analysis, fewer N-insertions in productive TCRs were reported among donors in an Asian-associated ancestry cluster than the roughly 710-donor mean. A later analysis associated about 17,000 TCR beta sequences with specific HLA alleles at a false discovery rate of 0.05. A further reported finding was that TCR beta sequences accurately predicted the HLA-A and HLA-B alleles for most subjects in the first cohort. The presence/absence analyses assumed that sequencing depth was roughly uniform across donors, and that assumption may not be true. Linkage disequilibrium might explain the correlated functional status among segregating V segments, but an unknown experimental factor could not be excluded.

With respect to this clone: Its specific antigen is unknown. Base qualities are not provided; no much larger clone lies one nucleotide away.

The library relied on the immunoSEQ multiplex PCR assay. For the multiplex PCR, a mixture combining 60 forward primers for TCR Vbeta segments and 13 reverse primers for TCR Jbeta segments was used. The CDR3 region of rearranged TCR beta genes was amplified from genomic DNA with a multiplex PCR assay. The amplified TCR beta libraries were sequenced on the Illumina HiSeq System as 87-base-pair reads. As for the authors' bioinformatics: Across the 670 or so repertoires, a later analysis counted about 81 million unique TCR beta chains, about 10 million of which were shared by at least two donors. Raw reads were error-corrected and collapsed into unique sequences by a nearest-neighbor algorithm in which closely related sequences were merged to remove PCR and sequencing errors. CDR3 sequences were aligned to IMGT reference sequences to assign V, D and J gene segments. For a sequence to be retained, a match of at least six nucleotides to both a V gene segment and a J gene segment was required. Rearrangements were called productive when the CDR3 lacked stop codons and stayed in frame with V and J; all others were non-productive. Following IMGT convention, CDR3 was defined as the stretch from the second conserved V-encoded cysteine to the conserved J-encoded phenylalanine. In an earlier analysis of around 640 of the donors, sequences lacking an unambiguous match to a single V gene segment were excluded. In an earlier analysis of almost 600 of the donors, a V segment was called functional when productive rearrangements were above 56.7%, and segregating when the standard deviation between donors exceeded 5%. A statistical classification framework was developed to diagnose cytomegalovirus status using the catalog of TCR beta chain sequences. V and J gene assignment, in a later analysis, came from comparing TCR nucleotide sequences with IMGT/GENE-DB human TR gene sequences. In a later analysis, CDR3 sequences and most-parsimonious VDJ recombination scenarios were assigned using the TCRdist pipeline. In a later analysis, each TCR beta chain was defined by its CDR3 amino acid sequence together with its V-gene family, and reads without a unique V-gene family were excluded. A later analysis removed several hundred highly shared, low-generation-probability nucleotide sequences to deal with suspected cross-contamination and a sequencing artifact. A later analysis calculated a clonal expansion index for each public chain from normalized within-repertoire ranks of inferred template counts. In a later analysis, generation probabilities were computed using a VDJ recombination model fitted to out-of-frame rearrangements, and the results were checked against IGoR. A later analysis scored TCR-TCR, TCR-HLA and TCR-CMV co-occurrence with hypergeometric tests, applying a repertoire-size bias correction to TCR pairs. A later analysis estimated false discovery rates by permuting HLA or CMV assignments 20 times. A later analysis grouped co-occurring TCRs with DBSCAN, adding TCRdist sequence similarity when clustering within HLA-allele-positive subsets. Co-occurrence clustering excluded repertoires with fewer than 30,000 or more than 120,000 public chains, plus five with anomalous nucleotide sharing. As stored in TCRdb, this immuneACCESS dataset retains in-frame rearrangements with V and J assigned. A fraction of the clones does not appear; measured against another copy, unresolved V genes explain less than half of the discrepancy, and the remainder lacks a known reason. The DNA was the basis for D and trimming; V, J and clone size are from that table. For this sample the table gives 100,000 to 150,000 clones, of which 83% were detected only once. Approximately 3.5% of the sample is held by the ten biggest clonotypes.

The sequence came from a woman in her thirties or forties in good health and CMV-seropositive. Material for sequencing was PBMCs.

Here is the DNA: TGTGCCAGTAGTATCGTGGGACAGGGGGCTCAAGCGCGCTACACCTTC. This gives the protein CASSIVGQGAQARYTF. This receptor chain uses TRBV19 and TRBJ1-2, with 12 bases in between that match TRBD1. Looking up the germline V gene (reference sequence) yields CDR1 LNHDA and CDR2 SQIVND. Its CDR3 holds 16 amino acids, cysteine through phenylalanine. The CDR3 DNA has 48 bases and is translated from base 1. V is trimmed back by 3 bases and J by 9 bases, and the junction contains 11 bases that no gene match accounts for.